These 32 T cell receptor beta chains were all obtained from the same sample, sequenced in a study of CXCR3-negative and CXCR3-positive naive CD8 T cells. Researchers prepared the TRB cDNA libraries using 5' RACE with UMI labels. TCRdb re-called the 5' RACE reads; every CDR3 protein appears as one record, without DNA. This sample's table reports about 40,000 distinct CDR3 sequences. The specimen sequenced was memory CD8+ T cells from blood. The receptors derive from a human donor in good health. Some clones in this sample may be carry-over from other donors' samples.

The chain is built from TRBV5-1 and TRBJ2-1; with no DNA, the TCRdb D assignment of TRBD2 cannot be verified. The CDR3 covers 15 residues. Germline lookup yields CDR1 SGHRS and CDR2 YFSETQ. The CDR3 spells CASNPSGGRADEQFF.

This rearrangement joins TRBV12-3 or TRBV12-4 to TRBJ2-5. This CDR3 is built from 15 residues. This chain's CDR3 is CASSLAGPETETQYF.

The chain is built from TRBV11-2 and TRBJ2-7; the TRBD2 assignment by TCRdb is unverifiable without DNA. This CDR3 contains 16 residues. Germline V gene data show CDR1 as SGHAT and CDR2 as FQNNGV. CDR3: CASSLSPRTSVYEQYF.

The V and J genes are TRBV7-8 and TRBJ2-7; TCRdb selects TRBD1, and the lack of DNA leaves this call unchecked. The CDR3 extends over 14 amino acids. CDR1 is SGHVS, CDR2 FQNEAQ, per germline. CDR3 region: CASSLTQGESEQYF.

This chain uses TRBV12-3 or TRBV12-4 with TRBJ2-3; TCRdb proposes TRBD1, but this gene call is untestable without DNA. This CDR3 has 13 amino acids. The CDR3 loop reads CASGFFPPDTQYF.

CDR3 amino acids: CASSAGLAGVTPSYEQYF. The chain uses TRBV7-8 and TRBJ2-7; TCRdb calls TRBD2, which cannot be checked without DNA. This CDR3 spans 18 amino acids. Per the germline V gene, CDR1 is SGHVS and CDR2 is FQNEAQ.

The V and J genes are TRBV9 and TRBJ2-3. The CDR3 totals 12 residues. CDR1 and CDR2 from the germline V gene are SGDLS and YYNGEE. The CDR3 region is CASSSSTDTQYF.

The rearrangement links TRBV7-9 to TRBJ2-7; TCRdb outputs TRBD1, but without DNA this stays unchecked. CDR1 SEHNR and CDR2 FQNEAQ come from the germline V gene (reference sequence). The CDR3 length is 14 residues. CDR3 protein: CASSPTLQGNEQYF.

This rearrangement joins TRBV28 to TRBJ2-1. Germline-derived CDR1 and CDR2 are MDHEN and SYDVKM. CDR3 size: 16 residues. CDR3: CASSLSHSLTYNEQFF.

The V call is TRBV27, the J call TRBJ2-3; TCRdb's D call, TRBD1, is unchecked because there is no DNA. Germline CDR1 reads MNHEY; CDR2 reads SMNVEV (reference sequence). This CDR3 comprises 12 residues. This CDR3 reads CASRPGGDTQYF.

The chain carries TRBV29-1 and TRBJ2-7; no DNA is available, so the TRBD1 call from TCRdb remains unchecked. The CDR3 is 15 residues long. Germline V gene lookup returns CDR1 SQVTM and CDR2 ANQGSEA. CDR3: CSVESGQRTPYEQYF.

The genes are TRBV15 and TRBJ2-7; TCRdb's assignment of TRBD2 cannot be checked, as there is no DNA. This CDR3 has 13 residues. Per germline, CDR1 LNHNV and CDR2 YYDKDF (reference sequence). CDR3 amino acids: CATSREEVGEQYF.

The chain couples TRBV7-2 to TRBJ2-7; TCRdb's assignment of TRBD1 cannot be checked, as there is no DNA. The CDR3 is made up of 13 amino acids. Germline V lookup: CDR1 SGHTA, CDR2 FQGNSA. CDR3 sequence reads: CASTPRTSYEQYF. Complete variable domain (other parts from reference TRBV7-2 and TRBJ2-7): GAGVSQSPSNKVTEKGKDVELRCDPISGHTALYWYRQSLGQGLEFLIYFQGNSAPDKSGLPSDRFSAERTGGSVSTLTIQRTQQEDSAVYLCASTPRTSYEQYFGPGTRLTVT.

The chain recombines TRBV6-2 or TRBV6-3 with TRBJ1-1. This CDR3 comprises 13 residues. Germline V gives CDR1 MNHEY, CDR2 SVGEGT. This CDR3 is CASSYGEYPEAFF.

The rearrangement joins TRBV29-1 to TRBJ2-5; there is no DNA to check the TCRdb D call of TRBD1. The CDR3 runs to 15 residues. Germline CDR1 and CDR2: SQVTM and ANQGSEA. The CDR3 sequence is CSVVDRAREGETQYF.

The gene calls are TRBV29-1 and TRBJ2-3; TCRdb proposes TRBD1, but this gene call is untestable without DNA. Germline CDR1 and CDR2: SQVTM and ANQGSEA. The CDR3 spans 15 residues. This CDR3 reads CSVEGGIAYTDTQYF.

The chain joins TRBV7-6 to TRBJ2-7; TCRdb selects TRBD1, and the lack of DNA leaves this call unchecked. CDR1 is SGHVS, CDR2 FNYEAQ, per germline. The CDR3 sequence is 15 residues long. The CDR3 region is CASSQTTGASYEQYF.

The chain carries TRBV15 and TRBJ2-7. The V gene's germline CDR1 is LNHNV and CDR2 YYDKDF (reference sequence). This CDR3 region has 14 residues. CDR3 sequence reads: CATSRGEFRSEQYF.

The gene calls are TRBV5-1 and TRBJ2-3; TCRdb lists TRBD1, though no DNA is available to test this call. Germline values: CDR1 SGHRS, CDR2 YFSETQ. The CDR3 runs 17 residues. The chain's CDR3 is CASSHPGQGASTDTQYF.

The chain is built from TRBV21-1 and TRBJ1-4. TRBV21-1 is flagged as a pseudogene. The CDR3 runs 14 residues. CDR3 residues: CASSNRGRGEKLFF.

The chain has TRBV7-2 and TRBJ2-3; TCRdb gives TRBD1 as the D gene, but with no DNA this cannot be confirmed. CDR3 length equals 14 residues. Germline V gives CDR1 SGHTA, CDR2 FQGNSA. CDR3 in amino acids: CASSFPRQTDTQYF.

CDR3 sequence reads: CASHGRGGVLNTEAFF. The chain uses TRBV7-9 and TRBJ1-1; TCRdb calls TRBD1, which cannot be checked without DNA. Germline lookup yields CDR1 SEHNR and CDR2 FQNEAQ (reference sequence). The CDR3 runs to 16 residues.

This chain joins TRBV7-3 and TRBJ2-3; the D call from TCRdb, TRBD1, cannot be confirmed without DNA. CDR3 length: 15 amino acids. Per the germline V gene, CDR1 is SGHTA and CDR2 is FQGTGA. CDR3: CASSPGQGAADTQYF.

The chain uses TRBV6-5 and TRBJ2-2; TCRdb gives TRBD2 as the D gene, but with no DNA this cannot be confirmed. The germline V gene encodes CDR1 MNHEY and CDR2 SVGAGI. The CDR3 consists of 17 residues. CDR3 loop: CASSYSSGRGATGELFF.

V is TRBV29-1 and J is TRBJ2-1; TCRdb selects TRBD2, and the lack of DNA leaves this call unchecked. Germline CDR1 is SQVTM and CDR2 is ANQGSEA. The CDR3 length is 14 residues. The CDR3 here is CSAWGGGDYNEQFF.

Here the CDR3 reads CASSLPTDSYEQYF. The chain carries TRBV7-9 and TRBJ2-7. This CDR3 has 14 amino acids. The germline CDR1 and CDR2 sequences are SEHNR and FQNEAQ (reference sequence).

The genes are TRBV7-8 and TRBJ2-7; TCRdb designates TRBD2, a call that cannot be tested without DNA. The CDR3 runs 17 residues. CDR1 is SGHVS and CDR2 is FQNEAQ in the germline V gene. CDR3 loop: CASSPQSGTRRGYEQYF.

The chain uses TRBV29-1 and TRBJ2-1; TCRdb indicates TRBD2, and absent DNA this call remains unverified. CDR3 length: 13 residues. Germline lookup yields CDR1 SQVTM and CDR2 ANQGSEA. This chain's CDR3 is CSVRTSSYNEQFF.

CDR3 protein: CSVEEGEGRTEAFF. This sequence joins TRBV29-1 and TRBJ1-1; no DNA is available, so the TRBD1 call from TCRdb remains unchecked. The germline CDR1 and CDR2 sequences are SQVTM and ANQGSEA. The CDR3 has 14 amino acids.

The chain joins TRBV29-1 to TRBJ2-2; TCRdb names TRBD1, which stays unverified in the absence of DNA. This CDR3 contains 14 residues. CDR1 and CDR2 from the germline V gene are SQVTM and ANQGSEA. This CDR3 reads CSVRYRGDTGELFF.

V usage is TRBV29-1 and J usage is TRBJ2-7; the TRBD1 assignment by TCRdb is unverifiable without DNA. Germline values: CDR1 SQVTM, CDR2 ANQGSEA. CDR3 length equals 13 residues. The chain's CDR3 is CSVEKGVPYEQYF.

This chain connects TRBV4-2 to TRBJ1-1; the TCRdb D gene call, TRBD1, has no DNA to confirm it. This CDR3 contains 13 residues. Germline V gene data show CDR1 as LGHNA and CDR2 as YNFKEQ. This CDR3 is CASSQGQSVEAFF.